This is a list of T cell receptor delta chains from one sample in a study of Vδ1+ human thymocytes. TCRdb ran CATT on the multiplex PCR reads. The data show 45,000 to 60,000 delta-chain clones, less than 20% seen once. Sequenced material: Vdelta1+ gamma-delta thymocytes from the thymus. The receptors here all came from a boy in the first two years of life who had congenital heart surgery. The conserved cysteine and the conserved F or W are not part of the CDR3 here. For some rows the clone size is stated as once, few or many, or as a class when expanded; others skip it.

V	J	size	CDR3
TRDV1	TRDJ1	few	ALGEPWGRTDKLI
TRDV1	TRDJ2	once	ALGAWGVALTAQLF
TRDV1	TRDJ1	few	ALGEASDLRFVWVSTDKLI
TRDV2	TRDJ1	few	ACDKGDWGSITYTDKLI
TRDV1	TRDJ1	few	ALGERGAFTGGNDKLI
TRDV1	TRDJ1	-	ALTSDPSDKLI
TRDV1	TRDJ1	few	ALGETLGIRLDKLI
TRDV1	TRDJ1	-	ALGGVSGAQTHTDKLI
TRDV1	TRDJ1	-	ALGVTLPTLVYTDKLI
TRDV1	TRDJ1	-	ALGEPPLGLLRITGGSDTPKLI
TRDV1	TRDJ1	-	ALEEAPTPAVTGGNKLI
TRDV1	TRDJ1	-	ALGERRVGLYDWGIRGYTDKLI
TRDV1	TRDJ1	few	ALGELGPLGALAPYTDKLI
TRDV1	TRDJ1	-	ALGELGPAFRAGGYPPYTDKLI
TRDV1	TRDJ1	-	ALGPQFPYWGIPYTDKLI
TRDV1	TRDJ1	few	AFGGFFTDKLI
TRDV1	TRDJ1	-	ALGDPHSSNPRTDKLI
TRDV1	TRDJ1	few	ALGERGPGRPTYWGKMELDKLI
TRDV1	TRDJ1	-	ALGVLPFLRGSTGGYIAELI
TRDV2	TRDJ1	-	ACDTGRLGDRYGYTDKLI
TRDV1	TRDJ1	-	ALGEDAYPSLGPDKLI
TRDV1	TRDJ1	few	ALGELEGYTDKLI
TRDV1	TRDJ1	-	ALGELGKGPGLGDEGKLI
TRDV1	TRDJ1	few	ALGEPPVYWGYDSLI
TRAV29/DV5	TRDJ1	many	AAPGIHADKLI
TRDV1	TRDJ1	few	ALVPGGYAATSATYKLI
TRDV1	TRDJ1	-	ALGDRTPGWGVTDKLI
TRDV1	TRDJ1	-	ALGELPPFSLLLGTDKLI
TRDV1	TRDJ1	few	ALGELGGGSDKLI
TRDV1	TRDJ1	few	ALGEGVAPSYMKLI
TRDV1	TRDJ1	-	ALGEWVDRGVVPLGDAYTDKLI
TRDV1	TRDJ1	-	AVGPPYRGGYGDTDKLI
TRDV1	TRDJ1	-	ALGEPTPRDPGLGDTDKLI
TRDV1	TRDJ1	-	ALGELGKLLGDITDKLI
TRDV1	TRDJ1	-	ALGELSHLPGDPRTDKLI
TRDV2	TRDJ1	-	ACARSWGHRKI
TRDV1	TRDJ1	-	ALGDLFRGGTKLI
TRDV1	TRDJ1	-	ALGDRRTMPLPNLVLGDTRSRGLI
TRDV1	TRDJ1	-	ALGEQNLGGGVYTDKLI
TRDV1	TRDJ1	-	ALGELALPLTGGPRPNKLI
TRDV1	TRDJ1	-	ALGALYFAGGYGYTDKLI
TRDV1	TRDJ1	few	ALGETIILRYWVTDKLI
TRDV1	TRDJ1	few	ALGEPRFPPSGDKLI
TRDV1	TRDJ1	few	ALGELLQSRGILLLYTDKLI
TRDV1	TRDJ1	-	ALGEIVPTGYWGYHDKLI
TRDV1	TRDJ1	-	ALGEPLSYHPIFSDKLI
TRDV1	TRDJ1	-	ALGDFVGWGTFYTDKLI
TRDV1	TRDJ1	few	ALGENRYDIRCGGYSYTDKLI
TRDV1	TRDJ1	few	ALGATGPKTPVTDKLI
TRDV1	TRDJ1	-	ALGDFIPPALLGVYLYTDKLI
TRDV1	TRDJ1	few	ALGNRTPYSPGGFTDKLI
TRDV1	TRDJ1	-	ALGGNPYWGIPTDKLI
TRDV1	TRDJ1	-	ALGAAFLKSTGGPYTDKLI
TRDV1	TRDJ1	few	ALGELGSRGYLADKLI
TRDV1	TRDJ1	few	ALGEVFLHGGDKPI